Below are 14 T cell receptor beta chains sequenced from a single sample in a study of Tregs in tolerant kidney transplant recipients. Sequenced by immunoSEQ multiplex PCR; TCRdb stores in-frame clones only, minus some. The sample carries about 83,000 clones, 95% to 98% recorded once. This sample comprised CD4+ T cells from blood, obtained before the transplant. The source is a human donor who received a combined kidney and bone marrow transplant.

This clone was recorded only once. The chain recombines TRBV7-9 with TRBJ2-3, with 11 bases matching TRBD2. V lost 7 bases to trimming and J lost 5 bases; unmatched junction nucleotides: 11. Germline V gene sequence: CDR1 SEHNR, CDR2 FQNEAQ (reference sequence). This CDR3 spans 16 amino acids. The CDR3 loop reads CASNGHSGGAGDTQYF. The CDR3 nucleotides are TGTGCCAGCAACGGACATAGCGGGGGGGCCGGAGATACGCAGTATTTT.

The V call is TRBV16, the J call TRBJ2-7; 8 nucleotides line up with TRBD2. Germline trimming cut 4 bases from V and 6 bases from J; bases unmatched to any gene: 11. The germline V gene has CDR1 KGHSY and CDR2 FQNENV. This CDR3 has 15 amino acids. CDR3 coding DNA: TGTGCCAGCAGCCGGGGACTAGTGGGGCCTTCCGAGCAGTACTTC. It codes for CASSRGLVGPSEQYF. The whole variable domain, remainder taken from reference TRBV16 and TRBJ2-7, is GEEVAQTPKHLVRGEGQKAKLYCAPIKGHSYVFWYQQVLKNEFKFLISFQNENVFDETGMPKERFSAKCLPNSPCSLEIQATKLEDSAVYFCASSRGLVGPSEQYFGPGTRLTVT.

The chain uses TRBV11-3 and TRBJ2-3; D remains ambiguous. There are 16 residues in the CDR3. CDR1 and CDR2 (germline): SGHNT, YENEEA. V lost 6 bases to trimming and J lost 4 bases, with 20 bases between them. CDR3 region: CASSRPERRVPDTQYF. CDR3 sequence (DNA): TGTGCCAGCAGTCGACCTGAGAGACGGGTCCCAGATACGCAGTATTTT.

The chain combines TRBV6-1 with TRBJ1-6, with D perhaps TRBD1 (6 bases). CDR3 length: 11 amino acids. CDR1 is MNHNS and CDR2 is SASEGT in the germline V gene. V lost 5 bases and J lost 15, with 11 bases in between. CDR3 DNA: TGTGCCAGCAGTACAGGGTATCACCTCCACTTT. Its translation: CASSTGYHLHF.

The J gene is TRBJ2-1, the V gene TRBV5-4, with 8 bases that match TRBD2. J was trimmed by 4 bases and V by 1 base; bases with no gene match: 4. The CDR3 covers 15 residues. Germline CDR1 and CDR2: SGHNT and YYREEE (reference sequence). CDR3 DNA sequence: TGTGCCAGCAGCTTGAGTAGCGGGGCTTACAATGAGCAGTTCTTC. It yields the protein CASSLSSGAYNEQFF.

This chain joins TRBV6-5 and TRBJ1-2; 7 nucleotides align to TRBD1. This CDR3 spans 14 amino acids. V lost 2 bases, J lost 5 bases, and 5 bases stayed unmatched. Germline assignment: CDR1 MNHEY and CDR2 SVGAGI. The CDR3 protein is CASSYRQGSYGYTF. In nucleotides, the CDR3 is TGTGCCAGCAGTTACCGACAGGGAAGTTATGGCTACACCTTC.

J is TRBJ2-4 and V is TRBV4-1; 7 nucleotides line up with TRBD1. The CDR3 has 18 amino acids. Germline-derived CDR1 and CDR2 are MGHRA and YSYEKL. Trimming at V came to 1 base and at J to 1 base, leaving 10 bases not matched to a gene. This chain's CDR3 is CASSQGAQGRSAKNIQYF. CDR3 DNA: TGCGCCAGCAGCCAAGGGGCACAGGGGCGGTCTGCCAAAAACATTCAGTACTTC.

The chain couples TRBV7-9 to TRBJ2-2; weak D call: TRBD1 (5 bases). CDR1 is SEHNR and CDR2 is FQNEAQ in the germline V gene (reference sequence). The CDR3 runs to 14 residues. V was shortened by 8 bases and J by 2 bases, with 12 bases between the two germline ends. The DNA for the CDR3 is TGTGCCAGCTTTTTTCAGGGCAACACCGGGGAGCTGTTTTTT. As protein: CASFFQGNTGELFF.

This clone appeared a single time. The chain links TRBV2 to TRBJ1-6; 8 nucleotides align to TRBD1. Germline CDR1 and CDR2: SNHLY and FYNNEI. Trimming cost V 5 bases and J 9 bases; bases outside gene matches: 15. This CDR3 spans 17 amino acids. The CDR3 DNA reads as TGTGCCAGCAGTTCGCACAAAGCGACAGGGGTCTTTTCACCCCTCCACTTT. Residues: CASSSHKATGVFSPLHF.

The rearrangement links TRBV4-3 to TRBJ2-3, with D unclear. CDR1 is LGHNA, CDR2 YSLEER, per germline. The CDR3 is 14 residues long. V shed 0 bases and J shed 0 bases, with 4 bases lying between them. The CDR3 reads CASSQETSTDTQYF. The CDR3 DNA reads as TGCGCCAGCAGCCAAGAGACTAGCACAGATACGCAGTATTTT.

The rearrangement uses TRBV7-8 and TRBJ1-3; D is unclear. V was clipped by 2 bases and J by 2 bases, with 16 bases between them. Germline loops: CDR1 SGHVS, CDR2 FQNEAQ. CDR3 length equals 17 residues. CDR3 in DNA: TGTGCCAGCAGCTTAAGGGCTGGAGGGTTCCCTGGAAACACCATATATTTT. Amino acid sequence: CASSLRAGGFPGNTIYF.

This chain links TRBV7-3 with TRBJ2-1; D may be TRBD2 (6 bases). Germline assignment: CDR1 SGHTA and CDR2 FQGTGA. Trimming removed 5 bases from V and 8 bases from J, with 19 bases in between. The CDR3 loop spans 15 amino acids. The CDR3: CASSPGTPAIDEQFF. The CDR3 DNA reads TGTGCCAGCAGCCCCGGGACTCCCGCAATCGATGAGCAGTTCTTC.

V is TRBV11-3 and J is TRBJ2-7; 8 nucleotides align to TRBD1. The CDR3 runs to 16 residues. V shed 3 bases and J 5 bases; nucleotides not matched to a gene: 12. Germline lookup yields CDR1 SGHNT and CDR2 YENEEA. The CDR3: CASSFLPRQGKNEQYF. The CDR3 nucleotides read TGTGCCAGCAGCTTTCTCCCGCGACAGGGGAAAAACGAGCAGTACTTC.

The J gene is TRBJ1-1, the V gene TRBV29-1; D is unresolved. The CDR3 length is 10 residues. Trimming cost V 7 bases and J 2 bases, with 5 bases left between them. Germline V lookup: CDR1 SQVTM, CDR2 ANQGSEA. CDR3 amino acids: CSAQNTEAFF. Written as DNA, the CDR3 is TGCAGCGCACAAAACACTGAAGCTTTCTTT.